This T cell receptor beta chain was observed in a study of T cell changes during pregnancy in multiple sclerosis (dated by TCRdb to between 2019 and 2020). In the study overall: Changes in the T cell repertoire over the course of pregnancy were examined in this study in women with multiple sclerosis.

As for this clone: Its antigen is currently not known. No per-base quality is available; no much larger clone lies one base away.

Library construction relied on the immunoSEQ multiplex PCR assay. TCRdb holds this immuneACCESS table with in-frame rearrangements only. Some clones are missing; in checked studies, unresolved V genes explain under half, and the rest has no known cause. This sample is represented by around 92,000 clones; approximately 93% of them were singletons. The ten largest make up about 0.98% of the sample. The CDR3 starts with the cysteine, ends with the phenylalanine, and has 10 residues. Only the CDR3 region is kept as DNA, spanning 30 bases read in frame from base 1. The clonotype was recovered from a female donor with multiple sclerosis, enrolled in a pregnancy study. Sequenced material: peripheral blood, taken after pregnancy. Rearrangement joined TRBV21-1 to TRBJ1-2. TRBV21-1 is termed a pseudogene. The CDR3 corresponds to CASMGLCYTF. DNA sequence: TGTGCCAGCATGGGACTCTGCTACACCTTC.